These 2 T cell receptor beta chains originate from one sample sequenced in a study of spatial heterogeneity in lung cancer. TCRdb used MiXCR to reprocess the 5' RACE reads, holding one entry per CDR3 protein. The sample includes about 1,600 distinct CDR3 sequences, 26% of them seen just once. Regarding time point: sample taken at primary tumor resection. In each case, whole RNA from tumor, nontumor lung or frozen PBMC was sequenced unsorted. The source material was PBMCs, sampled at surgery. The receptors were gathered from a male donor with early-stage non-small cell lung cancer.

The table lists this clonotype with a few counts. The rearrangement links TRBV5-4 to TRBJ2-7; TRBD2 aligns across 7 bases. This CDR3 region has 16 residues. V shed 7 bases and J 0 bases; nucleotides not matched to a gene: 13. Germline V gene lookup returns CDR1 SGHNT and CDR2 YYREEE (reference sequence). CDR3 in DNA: TGTGCCAGCGCGGAGGGTAGCGGGCCTAGCTCCTACGAGCAGTACTTC. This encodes CASAEGSGPSSYEQYF.

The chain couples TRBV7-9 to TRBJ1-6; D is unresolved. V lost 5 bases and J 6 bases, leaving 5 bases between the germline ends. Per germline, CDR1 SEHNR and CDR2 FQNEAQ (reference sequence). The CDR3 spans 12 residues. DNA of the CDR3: TGTGCCAGCAGCCCCGCTAATTCACCCCTCCACTTT. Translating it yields CASSPANSPLHF. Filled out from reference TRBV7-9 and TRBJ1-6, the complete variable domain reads DTGVSQNPRHKITKRGQNVTFRCDPISEHNRLYWYRQTLGQGPEFLTYFQNEAQLEKSRLLSDRFSAERPKGSFSTLEIQRTEQGDSAMYLCASSPANSPLHFGNGTRLTVT.